Listed below are T cell receptor beta chains from one sample, sequenced in a study of blood T cell repertoires in COVID-19. Produced via immunoSEQ multiplex PCR; TCRdb's table is partial and in-frame only. The table shows 260,000 or so clones, with 65% to 90% occurring only once. The sample taken for sequencing was PBMCs or T cells enriched from blood (not recorded which). The receptors here all came from a young man who had recovered from COVID-19. Both conserved end residues are part of each CDR3. The order of the fields is J gene, V gene, clone size, D gene, CDR3 protein, CDR3 DNA. A D gene is named only where the DNA matches it firmly. Expanded clones get a size class; other rows say once, few or many, or leave the size out.

J: TRBJ1-1
V: TRBV25-1
size: NA
D: NA
CDR3: CASSEFLANTEAFF
DNA: TGTGCCAGCAGTGAATTTTTGGCGAACACTGAAGCTTTCTTT

J: TRBJ1-3
V: TRBV11-3
size: NA
D: NA
CDR3: CASSLAPISGNTIYF
DNA: TGTGCCAGCAGCTTAGCCCCAATCTCTGGAAACACCATATATTTT

J: TRBJ2-7
V: TRBV27
size: NA
D: TRBD1
CDR3: CASSFWTGTGAYEQYF
DNA: TGTGCCAGCAGTTTTTGGACCGGGACAGGGGCCTACGAGCAGTACTTC

J: TRBJ1-5
V: TRBV2
size: few
D: TRBD1
CDR3: CASSNPGQGARQPQHF
DNA: TGTGCCAGCAGTAATCCGGGACAGGGGGCAAGGCAGCCCCAGCATTTT

J: TRBJ1-3
V: TRBV28
size: NA
D: NA
CDR3: CASSLLQGSGNTIYF
DNA: TGTGCCAGCAGCCTTCTACAGGGATCTGGAAACACCATATATTTT

J: TRBJ1-2
V: TRBV7-9
size: NA
D: NA
CDR3: CASSLALGLGYTF
DNA: TGTGCCAGCAGCTTAGCGCTGGGGCTGGGCTACACCTTC

J: TRBJ2-1
V: TRBV30
size: NA
D: TRBD2
CDR3: CAWATSGRQIHNEQFF
DNA: TGTGCCTGGGCGACTAGCGGGAGGCAAATACACAATGAGCAGTTCTTC

J: TRBJ1-5
V: TRBV10-2
size: NA
D: NA
CDR3: CASSEGGDFKPQHF
DNA: TGCGCCAGCAGTGAGGGCGGGGACTTCAAGCCCCAGCATTTT

J: TRBJ1-4
V: TRBV7-8
size: NA
D: TRBD1
CDR3: CASSSYPGTGAEKLFF
DNA: TGTGCCAGCAGCTCATACCCCGGGACAGGGGCTGAAAAACTGTTTTTT

J: TRBJ1-6
V: TRBV18
size: NA
D: NA
CDR3: CASSGRGDNSPLHF
DNA: TGTGCCAGCTCGGGCAGGGGCGATAATTCACCCCTCCACTTT

J: TRBJ1-1
V: TRBV6-5
size: NA
D: TRBD1
CDR3: CASSRDRGLEEAFF
DNA: TGTGCCAGCAGCCGGGACAGGGGGCTCGAAGAAGCTTTCTTT

J: TRBJ1-1
V: TRBV3-1/TRBV3-2
size: once
D: NA
CDR3: CASSQAPFAAAFF
DNA: TGTGCCAGCAGCCAAGCCCCCTTCGCGGCAGCTTTCTTT

J: TRBJ2-7
V: TRBV7-3
size: NA
D: TRBD1
CDR3: CASSSGTAPYEQYF
DNA: TGTGCCAGCAGCTCCGGGACAGCTCCTTACGAGCAGTACTTC

J: TRBJ1-5
V: TRBV19
size: NA
D: NA
CDR3: CATHSRGNQPQHF
DNA: TGTGCCACCCATTCAAGAGGCAATCAGCCCCAGCATTTT

J: TRBJ2-2
V: TRBV9
size: NA
D: NA
CDR3: CASSGAPTLSAGELFF
DNA: TGTGCCAGCAGCGGGGCGCCCACGCTTAGCGCCGGGGAGCTGTTTTTT

J: TRBJ1-6
V: TRBV5-1
size: NA
D: TRBD1
CDR3: CASSWTGDSPLHF
DNA: TGCGCCAGCAGCTGGACAGGGGATTCACCCCTCCACTTT

J: TRBJ2-3
V: TRBV7-3
size: NA
D: TRBD1
CDR3: CASSLQSGTGVPDTQYF
DNA: TGTGCCAGCAGCTTACAATCCGGGACAGGGGTTCCAGATACGCAGTATTTT

J: TRBJ2-1
V: TRBV19
size: NA
D: NA
CDR3: CASRPFRTTYNEQFF
DNA: TGTGCCAGTAGACCCTTTAGGACTACCTACAATGAGCAGTTCTTC

J: TRBJ2-1
V: TRBV5-4
size: NA
D: NA
CDR3: CASSLWGESANEQFF
DNA: TGTGCCAGCAGCTTGTGGGGGGAAAGTGCCAATGAGCAGTTCTTC

J: TRBJ2-5
V: TRBV5-4
size: NA
D: NA
CDR3: CASSLAGRQGREETQYF
DNA: TGTGCCAGCAGCTTGGCCGGGAGACAGGGAAGGGAGGAGACCCAGTACTTC

J: TRBJ2-5
V: TRBV10-2
size: NA
D: TRBD2
CDR3: CASRLAGGETQYF
DNA: TGCGCCAGCAGACTAGCGGGGGGAGAGACCCAGTACTTC

J: TRBJ2-4
V: TRBV15
size: NA
D: NA
CDR3: CATSRVPGPNIQYF
DNA: TGTGCCACCAGCAGAGTTCCAGGGCCAAACATTCAGTACTTC

J: TRBJ2-5
V: TRBV3-1/TRBV3-2
size: NA
D: NA
CDR3: CASSQSPGETQYF
DNA: TGTGCCAGCAGCCAAAGTCCCGGGGAGACCCAGTACTTC

J: TRBJ1-2
V: TRBV11-2
size: NA
D: NA
CDR3: CASSPIRGSYGYTF
DNA: TGTGCCAGCAGCCCGATACGGGGAAGCTATGGCTACACCTTC

J: TRBJ2-1
V: TRBV3-1/TRBV3-2
size: NA
D: NA
CDR3: CASSEGLDNEQFF
DNA: TGTGCCAGCAGCGAGGGACTTGACAATGAGCAGTTCTTC

J: TRBJ1-2
V: TRBV5-1
size: NA
D: TRBD1
CDR3: CASSLGDRGYGYTF
DNA: TGCGCCAGCAGCTTGGGGGACAGGGGCTATGGCTACACCTTC

J: TRBJ2-1
V: TRBV9
size: NA
D: NA
CDR3: CASSDGRHLSDEQFF
DNA: TGTGCCAGCAGCGACGGCCGTCATCTAAGCGATGAGCAGTTCTTC

J: TRBJ2-3
V: TRBV7-3
size: NA
D: NA
CDR3: CASSLAGKSTDTQYF
DNA: TGTGCCAGCAGCTTAGCAGGGAAAAGCACAGATACGCAGTATTTT

J: TRBJ1-2
V: TRBV7-2
size: NA
D: NA
CDR3: CASSIPGTDGYTF
DNA: TGTGCCAGCAGCATCCCCGGGACTGATGGCTACACCTTC

J: TRBJ1-3
V: TRBV30
size: NA
D: NA
CDR3: CAWRRRQDSGNTIYF
DNA: TGTGCCTGGAGACGAAGACAAGACTCTGGAAACACCATATATTTT

J: TRBJ1-5
V: TRBV30
size: few
D: NA
CDR3: CALGRGNGQPQHF
DNA: TGTGCCCTAGGCCGAGGGAACGGTCAGCCCCAGCATTTT

J: TRBJ2-7
V: TRBV2
size: NA
D: TRBD2
CDR3: CASSALTSGRAEAYEQYF
DNA: TGTGCCAGCAGCGCCCTGACTAGCGGGAGGGCCGAGGCCTACGAGCAGTACTTC

J: TRBJ1-1
V: TRBV5-4
size: once
D: NA
CDR3: CASSWGEISYTEAFF
DNA: TGTGCCAGCAGCTGGGGGGAAATTTCGTACACTGAAGCTTTCTTT

J: TRBJ2-5
V: TRBV2
size: NA
D: NA
CDR3: CASGLFRQQETQYF
DNA: TGTGCCAGCGGCCTCTTCCGTCAGCAAGAGACCCAGTACTTC

J: TRBJ1-5
V: TRBV7-2
size: NA
D: TRBD1
CDR3: CASSLGGTGNNQPQHF
DNA: TGTGCCAGCAGCTTGGGGGGGACAGGGAACAATCAGCCCCAGCATTTT

J: TRBJ2-7
V: TRBV21-1
size: NA
D: NA
CDR3: CASTPADGTGASYEQYF
DNA: TGTGCCAGCACCCCAGCCGACGGGACAGGGGCCTCCTACGAGCAGTACTTC

J: TRBJ1-5
V: TRBV3-1/TRBV3-2
size: NA
D: NA
CDR3: CASSVTGQPQHF
DNA: TGTGCCAGCAGCGTGACAGGTCAGCCCCAGCATTTT

J: TRBJ2-1
V: TRBV9
size: NA
D: NA
CDR3: CASSARGSSYNEQFF
DNA: TGTGCCAGCAGCGCGAGGGGGAGCTCCTACAATGAGCAGTTCTTC

J: TRBJ1-5
V: TRBV18
size: NA
D: NA
CDR3: CASSLTGRIEPQHF
DNA: TGTGCCAGCTCATTAACAGGGAGAATTGAGCCCCAGCATTTT

J: TRBJ1-1
V: TRBV19
size: NA
D: NA
CDR3: CASSIRGTEAFF
DNA: TGTGCCAGTAGTATCAGAGGGACTGAAGCTTTCTTT

J: TRBJ2-7
V: TRBV5-6
size: NA
D: NA
CDR3: CASSSPHPSGSYSYEQYF
DNA: TGTGCCAGCAGCTCCCCCCACCCAAGCGGTTCCTACTCCTACGAGCAGTACTTC

J: TRBJ2-2
V: TRBV19
size: once
D: NA
CDR3: CASRRKGGTGELFF
DNA: TGTGCCAGTAGACGGAAGGGAGGAACCGGGGAGCTGTTTTTT

J: TRBJ2-7
V: TRBV2
size: NA
D: NA
CDR3: CASSLDSYEQYF
DNA: TGTGCCAGCAGTCTCGACAGCTACGAGCAGTACTTC

J: TRBJ1-1
V: TRBV29-1
size: NA
D: NA
CDR3: CSVGQGLGTEAFF
DNA: TGCAGCGTTGGGCAGGGGCTGGGCACTGAAGCTTTCTTT

J: TRBJ1-1
V: TRBV28
size: NA
D: NA
CDR3: CASSPEIRTEAFF
DNA: TGTGCCAGCAGTCCGGAGATAAGGACTGAAGCTTTCTTT